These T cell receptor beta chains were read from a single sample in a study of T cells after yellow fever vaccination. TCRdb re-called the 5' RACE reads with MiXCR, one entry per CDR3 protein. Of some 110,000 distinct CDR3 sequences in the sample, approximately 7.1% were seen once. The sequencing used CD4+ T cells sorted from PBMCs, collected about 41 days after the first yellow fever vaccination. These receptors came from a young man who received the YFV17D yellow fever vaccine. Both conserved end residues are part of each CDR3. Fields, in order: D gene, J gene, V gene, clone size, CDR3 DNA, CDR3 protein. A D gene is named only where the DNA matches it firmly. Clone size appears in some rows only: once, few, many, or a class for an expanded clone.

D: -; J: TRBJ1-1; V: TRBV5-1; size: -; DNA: TGCGCCAGCAGCCGCCAGGGGAGGGACGCTGAAGCTTTCTTT; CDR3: CASSRQGRDAEAFF
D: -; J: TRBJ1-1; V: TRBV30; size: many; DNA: TGTGCCTGGAGTGTTGGGGGGGCAGCTTTCTTT; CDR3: CAWSVGGAAFF
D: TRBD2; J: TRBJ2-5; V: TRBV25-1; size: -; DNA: TGTGCCAGCAGTGACGGGGCTAGCGGGGGGCCGGGGGAGACCCAGTACTTC; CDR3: CASSDGASGGPGETQYF
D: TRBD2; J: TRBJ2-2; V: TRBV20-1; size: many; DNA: TGCAGTGTCCTAGCGGGGTACACCGGGGAGCTGTTTTTT; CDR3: CSVLAGYTGELFF
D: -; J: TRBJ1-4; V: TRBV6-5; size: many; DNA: TGTGCCAGCAGTTACCTCTCGGGGGCAGACTTTATTAATGAAAAACTGTTTTTT; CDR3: CASSYLSGADFINEKLFF
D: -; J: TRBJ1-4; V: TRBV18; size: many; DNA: TGTGCCAGCTCACCACAAACAGGATCAACTAATGAAAAACTGTTTTTT; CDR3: CASSPQTGSTNEKLFF
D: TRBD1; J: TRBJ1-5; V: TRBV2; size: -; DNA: TGTGCCAGCCACGGCAGACAGGGTAGTAGACAGCCCCAGCATTTT; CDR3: CASHGRQGSRQPQHF
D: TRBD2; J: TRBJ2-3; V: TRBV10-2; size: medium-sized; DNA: TGCGCCAGCAAAGGGGATGCGGGGGTAGATACGCAGTATTTT; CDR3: CASKGDAGVDTQYF
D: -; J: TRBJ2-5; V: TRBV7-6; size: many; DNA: TGTGCCAGCAGCTTCACAGAGTACCAAGAGACCCAGTACTTC; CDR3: CASSFTEYQETQYF
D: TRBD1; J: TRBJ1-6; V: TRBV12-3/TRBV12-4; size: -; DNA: TGTGCCAGCAGTTTGACAGGGACGGGATCACCCCTCCACTTT; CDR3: CASSLTGTGSPLHF
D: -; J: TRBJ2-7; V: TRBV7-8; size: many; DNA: TGTGCCAGCAGCTCGGGACGTTTATACGAGCAGTACTTC; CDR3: CASSSGRLYEQYF
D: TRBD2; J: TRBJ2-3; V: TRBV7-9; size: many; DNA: TGTGCCAGCAGCTTCCCGACGGGGGGGCCGACAGATACGCAGTATTTT; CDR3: CASSFPTGGPTDTQYF
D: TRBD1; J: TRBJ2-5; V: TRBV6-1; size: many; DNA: TGTGCCAGCACAGGTGGGGACCGACAGGGCGTGGCAGAGACCCAGTACTTC; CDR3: CASTGGDRQGVAETQYF
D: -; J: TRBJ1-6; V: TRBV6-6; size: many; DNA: TGTGCCACGGAGCGGGGGGACTCACCCCTCCACTTT; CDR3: CATERGDSPLHF
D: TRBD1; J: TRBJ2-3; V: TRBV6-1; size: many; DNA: TGTGCCAGCAGTCTGACAGGGGGCAGTACAGATACGCAGTATTTT; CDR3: CASSLTGGSTDTQYF
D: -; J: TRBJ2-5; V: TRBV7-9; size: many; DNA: TGTGCCAGCAGCTTAGTGACAGAGACCCAGTACTTC; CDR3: CASSLVTETQYF
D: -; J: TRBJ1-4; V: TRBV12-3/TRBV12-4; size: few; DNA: TGTGCCAGCAGTTTAGGGGGGCGTAAGGAAAAACTGTTTTTT; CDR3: CASSLGGRKEKLFF
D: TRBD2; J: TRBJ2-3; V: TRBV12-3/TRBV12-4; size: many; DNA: TGTGCCACCTCCCTTTTAGCGGGGGGCCGCACAGATACGCAGTATTTT; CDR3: CATSLLAGGRTDTQYF
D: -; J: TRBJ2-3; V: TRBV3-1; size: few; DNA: TGTGCCTGCTGTTTACCTAGCTTGGGGTCACCCACTCCAGATACGCAGTATTTT; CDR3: CACCLPSLGSPTPDTQYF
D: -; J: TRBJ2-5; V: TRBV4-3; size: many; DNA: TGCGCCAGCAGCCAAGATCTCTCCACAGAGTCGCGTCGTCAAGAGACCCAGTACTTC; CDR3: CASSQDLSTESRRQETQYF
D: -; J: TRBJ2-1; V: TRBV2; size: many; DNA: TGTGCCAGCGACCTGACAAGACAGGTTGGGCATGAGCAGTTCTTC; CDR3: CASDLTRQVGHEQFF
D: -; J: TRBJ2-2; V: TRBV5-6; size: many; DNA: TGTGCCAGCAGCTTGAGGGGGGCCGGGGAGCTGTTTTTT; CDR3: CASSLRGAGELFF
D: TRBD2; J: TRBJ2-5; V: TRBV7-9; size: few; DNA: TGTGCCAGCAGCTCCGACTCGGGGGGGTCTTTCCAAGAGACCCAGTACTTC; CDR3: CASSSDSGGSFQETQYF
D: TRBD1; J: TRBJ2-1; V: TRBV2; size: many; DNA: TGTGCCGGCCGGGACAGCTACAATGAGCAGTTCTTC; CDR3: CAGRDSYNEQFF
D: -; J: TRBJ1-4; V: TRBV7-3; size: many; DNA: TGTGCCAGCAGCCAATTGGGGGGATTAAATGAAAAACTGTTTTTT; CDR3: CASSQLGGLNEKLFF
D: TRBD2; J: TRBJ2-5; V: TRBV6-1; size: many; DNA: TGTGCCAGCAGCCAACAGACTAGCGAAGAGACCCAGTACTTC; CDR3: CASSQQTSEETQYF
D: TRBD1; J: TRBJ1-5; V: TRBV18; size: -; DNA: TGTGCCAGCTCGCAGGGGGGCCCCAATCAGCCCCAGCATTTT; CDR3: CASSQGGPNQPQHF
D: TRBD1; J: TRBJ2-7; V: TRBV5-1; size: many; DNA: TGCGCCAGCAGCTTAAGGGCCCCGGGACAGATAGGGGAGCAGTACTTC; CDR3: CASSLRAPGQIGEQYF
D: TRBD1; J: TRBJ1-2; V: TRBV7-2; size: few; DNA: TGTGCCAGCAGCTTAGACAGGGGTCGTGGCTACACCTTC; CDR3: CASSLDRGRGYTF
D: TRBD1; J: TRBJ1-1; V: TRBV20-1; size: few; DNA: TGCAGTGCTAGAGATCTTTTTGGACAGGGTTCCACTGAAGCTTTCTTT; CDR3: CSARDLFGQGSTEAFF
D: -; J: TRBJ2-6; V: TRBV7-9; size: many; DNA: TGTGCCAGCAGCTCCTTTCGGCGCAGGCTTGGGAGCTCTGGGGCCAACGTCCTGACTTTC; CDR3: CASSSFRRRLGSSGANVLTF
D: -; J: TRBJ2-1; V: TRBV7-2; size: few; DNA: TGTGCCAGCAGCTTAGGAGGGTATAACTACAATGAGCAGTTCTTC; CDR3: CASSLGGYNYNEQFF
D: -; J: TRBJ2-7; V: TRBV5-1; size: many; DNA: TGCGCCAGCAGCCCCACCGGGACGGGTGGCGAGCAGTACTTC; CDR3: CASSPTGTGGEQYF
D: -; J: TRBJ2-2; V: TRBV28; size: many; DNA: TGTGCCAGCAGTTTCGCAGGGACTCTCAAAACCGGGGAGCTGTTTTTT; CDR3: CASSFAGTLKTGELFF
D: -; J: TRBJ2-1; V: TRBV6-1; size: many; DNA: TGTGCCAGCAAACGGACAGTCGGTGGAGATGAGCAGTTCTTC; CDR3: CASKRTVGGDEQFF
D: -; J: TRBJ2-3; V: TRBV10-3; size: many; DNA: TGTGCCATCAGTGAGGGGTTCGGGGCCCGGCAGTATTTT; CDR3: CAISEGFGARQYF
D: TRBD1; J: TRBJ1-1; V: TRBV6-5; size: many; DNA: TGTGCCAGCAGTTCCAGGGGGGAAGTTAACACTGAAGCTTTCTTT; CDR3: CASSSRGEVNTEAFF
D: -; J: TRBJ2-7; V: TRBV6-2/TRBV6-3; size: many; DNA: TGTGCCAGCACGCCGGACAATCTCGAGCAGTACTTC; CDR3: CASTPDNLEQYF
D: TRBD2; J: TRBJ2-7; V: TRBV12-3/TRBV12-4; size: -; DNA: TGTGCCAGCAGTTTTCGCGGGGGGTCCTACGAGCAGTACTTC; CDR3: CASSFRGGSYEQYF
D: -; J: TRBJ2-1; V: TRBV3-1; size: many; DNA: TGTGCCAGCAGCTCCGTGGGCGATGAGCAGTTCTTC; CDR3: CASSSVGDEQFF
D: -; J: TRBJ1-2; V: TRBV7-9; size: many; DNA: TGTGCCAGCAGCTTAGACACCGGGACACCCTATGGCTACACCTTC; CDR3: CASSLDTGTPYGYTF